This is a list of T cell receptor beta chains from one sample in a study of blood T cells in healthy people across ages. TCRdb reanalysed the 5' RACE reads using MiXCR and keeps one entry per CDR3 protein. The repertoire has 550,000 to 600,000 distinct CDR3 sequences, under 55% of them found once; the top ten carry around 24%. What was sequenced was blood. Every receptor here comes from a man of 80 years or more in good health. Both conserved end residues are trimmed from each CDR3.

v_call	j_call	cdr3_aa
TRBV27	TRBJ1-1	ASRRTTGTEAF
TRBV30	TRBJ2-7	AWSQAGALYEQY
TRBV29-1	TRBJ2-7	SVERGRGGDEQY
TRBV29-1	TRBJ1-1	SVVRQLNTEAF
TRBV20-1	TRBJ2-3	SLIIAGVPDTQY
TRBV5-1	TRBJ2-1	PSSHVDSYNEQF
TRBV20-1	TRBJ1-2	SARDQGGYGYT
TRBV5-1	TRBJ2-7	ASSWNNIPTYEQY
TRBV29-1	TRBJ2-1	SVRVDEQF
TRBV27	TRBJ2-6	ASSHRDRLSGANVLT
TRBV6-2/TRBV6-3	TRBJ2-7	ASKRLAEGEQY
TRBV29-1	TRBJ1-4	SATGGAWANEKLF
TRBV20-1	TRBJ2-5	SARDPQGWQETQY
TRBV5-5	TRBJ2-1	ASSPRAPQETQF
TRBV28	TRBJ2-1	ASSWGQAYNEQF
TRBV5-1	TRBJ2-7	ASSSSGRAYEQY
TRBV7-2	TRBJ2-5	ASSLDKMYQETQY
TRBV30	TRBJ2-7	AWSVRPPPWGEQY
TRBV6-1	TRBJ2-1	ASSHGTSGYNEQF
TRBV6-6	TRBJ2-4	ASRTSGKAHNEQY
TRBV7-2	TRBJ2-3	ASSRSRPVTDTQY
TRBV9	TRBJ2-1	ASSTLTGASGEQF
TRBV20-1	TRBJ2-5	SARREREMVRVQY
TRBV29-1	TRBJ2-3	SVVISARGLTDTQY
TRBV10-3	TRBJ2-5	AISDLGQGSETQY
TRBV7-2	TRBJ1-2	ASSPPQTGPWGYT
TRBV29-1	TRBJ1-1	SVSRANTEAF
TRBV28	TRBJ1-5	ASSDRGRRADQPQH
TRBV9	TRBJ2-1	ASSRPGVTFNEQF
TRBV11-2	TRBJ2-3	ASSENRGLQPTDTQY
TRBV6-2/TRBV6-3	TRBJ1-6	ASGEQGSSPLH
TRBV9	TRBJ1-1	ASSTEDDTEAF
TRBV11-2	TRBJ2-3	ASRPRTTDTQY
TRBV15	TRBJ1-2	ATSRDVNYGYT
TRBV7-3	TRBJ2-5	ASSSHGTEGETQY
TRBV20-1	TRBJ2-1	SARGQLLDEQF
TRBV7-2	TRBJ1-1	ASSPDRGYTEAF
TRBV4-3	NA	ASSQDLERYNEQY
TRBV7-2	TRBJ2-6	ASSFRVAGLVSSGANVLT
TRBV13	TRBJ2-3	ASSSKWGAGGGRDTQY
TRBV12-1	NA	ASSPWTSAETQY
TRBV9	NA	ASSYLAGAYNEQY
TRBV7-9	TRBJ2-4	ASSSGSPLKQY
TRBV7-2	TRBJ2-7	ASSLERQRYEQY
TRBV5-1	TRBJ2-1	ASSFGGAVNEQF
TRBV7-9	TRBJ2-1	ASSLARRLSYNEQF